The sequence of this T cell receptor (beta chain) was determined in a study of OX40 agonist ivuxolimab in advanced cancers. Between the trimmed V and J ends, which lost 5 bases and 4 bases, there was a span of 14 bases. The CDR3 has 14 residues. The germline V gene encodes CDR1 MDHEN and CDR2 SYDVKM. The data were produced by immunoSEQ multiplex PCR, yet TCRdb's version contains in-frame clones alone and is incomplete. The repertoire has under 85,000 clones, around 88% of them found once; the top ten carry around 0.56%. The chain carries TRBV28 and TRBJ1-2; D is unclear. The material sequenced was CD4+ or CD8+ T cells sorted from blood, taken in a trial of the OX40 agonist ivuxolimab. The source of this sequence is an adult with an advanced solid tumor such as melanoma, head and neck, liver or kidney cancer. Here the CDR3 reads CASSPSSGSYGYTF. The CDR3 DNA is TGTGCCAGCAGTCCCTCGTCCGGGTCCTATGGCTACACCTTC.